This T cell receptor (beta chain) was obtained from a study of shared clonotypes between healthy human individuals. The germline V gene has CDR1 SGHTA and CDR2 FQGNSA. The CDR3 has 15 amino acids. The V gene lost 5 bases and the J gene lost 9 bases, with 19 bases spanning the gap. CD45RA+ naive and CD45RA-negative memory subsets were separated from CD4+ cells. Several immunoSEQ plates received, in even portions, the genomic DNA of each subset. Assay used: immunoSEQ multiplex PCR; TCRdb lists only in-frame clones, some missing. The table lists approximately 1.4 million clones, about 98% of them singletons.

Sequencing input: naive CD4+ T cells sorted from blood. Subset indicated: CD45RA+ positively selected. The chain has TRBV7-2 and TRBJ2-2; D gene unclear. The origin of this receptor is a man aged 30-40 years in good health. The CDR3 loop reads CASSARTSLSRELFF. In DNA, the CDR3 is TGTGCCAGCAGCGCCAGGACCAGCCTTTCGAGGGAGCTGTTTTTT.